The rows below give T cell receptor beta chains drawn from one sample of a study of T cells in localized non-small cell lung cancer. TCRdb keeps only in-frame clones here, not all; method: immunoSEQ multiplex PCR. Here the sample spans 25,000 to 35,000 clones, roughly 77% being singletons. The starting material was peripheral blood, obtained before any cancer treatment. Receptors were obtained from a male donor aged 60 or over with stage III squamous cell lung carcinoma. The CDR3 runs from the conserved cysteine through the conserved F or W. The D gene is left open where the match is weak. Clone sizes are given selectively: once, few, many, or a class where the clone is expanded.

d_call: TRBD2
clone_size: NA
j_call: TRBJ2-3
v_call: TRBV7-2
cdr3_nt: TGTGCCAGCAGCTTCCTAGCGGGAGATACGCAGTATTTT
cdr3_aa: CASSFLAGDTQYF

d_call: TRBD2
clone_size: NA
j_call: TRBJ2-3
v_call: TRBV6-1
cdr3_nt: TGTGCCAGCAGTGAAGGTTTGCTAGCGGGGGTCGGGGTTACGCAGTATTTT
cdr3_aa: CASSEGLLAGVGVTQYF

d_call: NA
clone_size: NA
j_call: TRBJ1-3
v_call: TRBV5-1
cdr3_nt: TGCGCCAGCAGGCCTGAGGGGCGGACAAACTCTGGAAACACCATATATTTT
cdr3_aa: CASRPEGRTNSGNTIYF

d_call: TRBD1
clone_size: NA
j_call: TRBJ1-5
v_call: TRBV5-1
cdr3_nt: TGCGCCAGCAGCCCGACAGGGGATGATAGTCAGCCCCAGCATTTT
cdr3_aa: CASSPTGDDSQPQHF

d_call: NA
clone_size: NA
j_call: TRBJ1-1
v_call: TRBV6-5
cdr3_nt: TGTGCCAGCAGTTACGATTGGACAATCCGGACTACTGAAGCTTTCTTT
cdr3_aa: CASSYDWTIRTTEAFF

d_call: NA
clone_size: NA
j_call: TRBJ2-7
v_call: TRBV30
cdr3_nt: TGTGCCTGGAGTGGAAGGGCCCGTCGACCTTACGAGCAGTACTTC
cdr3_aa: CAWSGRARRPYEQYF

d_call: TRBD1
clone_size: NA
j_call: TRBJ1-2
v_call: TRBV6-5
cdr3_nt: TGTGCCAGCAGTTCGGGACAGTGGGGACTCTATGGCTACACCTTC
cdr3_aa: CASSSGQWGLYGYTF

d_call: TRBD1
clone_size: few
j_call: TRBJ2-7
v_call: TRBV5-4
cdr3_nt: TGTGCCAGCAGCCTGGAGCTAGGACAGGCCTACGAGCAGTACTTC
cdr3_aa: CASSLELGQAYEQYF

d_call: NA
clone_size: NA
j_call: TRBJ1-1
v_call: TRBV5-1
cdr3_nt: TGCGCCAGCAGTTATTCAGGGCAGTCGGGGAACACTGAAGCTTTCTTT
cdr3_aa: CASSYSGQSGNTEAFF

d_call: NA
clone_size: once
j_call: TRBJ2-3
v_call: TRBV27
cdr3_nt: TGTGCCAGCAGTACCTGGGTCGGGCGGGGGCCCACAGATACGCAGTATTTT
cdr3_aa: CASSTWVGRGPTDTQYF

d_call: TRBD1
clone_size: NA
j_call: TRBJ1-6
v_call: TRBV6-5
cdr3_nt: TGTGCCAGCAGTCCTGTGGACAGGGCTAATTCACCCCTCCACTTT
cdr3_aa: CASSPVDRANSPLHF

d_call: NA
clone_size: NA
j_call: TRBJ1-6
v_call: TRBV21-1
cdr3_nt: TGTGCCAGCAGCACCTACCGGGACAGGGGGAATTCACCCCTCCACTTT
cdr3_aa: CASSTYRDRGNSPLHF

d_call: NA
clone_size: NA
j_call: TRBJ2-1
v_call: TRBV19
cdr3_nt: TGTGCCAGCCTTAACCCCTCCTTGGGGGGATCCTACAATGAGCAGTTCTTC
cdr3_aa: CASLNPSLGGSYNEQFF

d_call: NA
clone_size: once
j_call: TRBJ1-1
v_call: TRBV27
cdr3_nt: TGTGCCAGCAGTTTATCGCTCGTATCGAACACTGAAGCTTTCTTT
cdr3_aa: CASSLSLVSNTEAFF

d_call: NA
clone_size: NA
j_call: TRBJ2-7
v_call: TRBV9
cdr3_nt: TGTGCCAGCAGCGTAGATCGGGGCCCCTACGAGCAGTACTTC
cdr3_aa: CASSVDRGPYEQYF

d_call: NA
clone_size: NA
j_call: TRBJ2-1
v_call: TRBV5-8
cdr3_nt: TGTGCCAGCAGCTCGGTCTTACAGCAGTTCTTC
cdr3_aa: CASSSVLQQFF

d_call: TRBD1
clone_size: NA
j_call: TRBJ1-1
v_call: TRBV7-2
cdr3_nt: TGTGCCAGCAGCTTCGACAGGGAGGAAGCTTTCTTT
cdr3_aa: CASSFDREEAFF